This T cell receptor (beta chain) was retrieved from a study of cytomegalovirus exposure and HLA in healthy donors. As for the study in general: The approximately 120 validation repertoires, a later analysis reported, used the same platform as the roughly 660 repertoires from the first cohort.

CDR1 SGHRS and CDR2 YFSETQ come from the germline V gene. The CDR3 contains 14 residues. With 4 bases removed from V and 0 bases from J, the gap between germline ends came to 8 bases. Produced via immunoSEQ multiplex PCR; TCRdb's table is partial and in-frame only. Of about 100,000 clones listed, 70% to 90% are singletons. Among the roughly 120 subjects of the validation cohort, separate from the approximately 660-subject first cohort, were the donors. In its sample, this clone was seen once. The sequence was collected from a woman aged 18-35 years in good health and CMV-seronegative. The V call is TRBV5-1, the J call TRBJ1-3, with no clear D. Sequenced input: PBMCs. CDR3 protein: CASSPEGSGNTIYF. CDR3 in DNA: TGCGCCAGCAGCCCCGAGGGCTCTGGAAACACCATATATTTT.